Listed here are 32 T cell receptor beta chains from one sample, sequenced in a study of blood T cell repertoires in COVID-19. Profiled with immunoSEQ multiplex PCR; TCRdb holds only in-frame clones, not every one. Here the sample spans roughly 250,000 clones, approximately 86% being singletons. Sequencing was performed on peripheral blood. These receptors were taken from a human donor with COVID-19, enrolled during active disease. The donor label of this sample is uncertain.

This clone appeared once. The rearrangement links TRBV6-5 to TRBJ1-5; 8 bases are shared with TRBD1. The V gene's germline CDR1 is MNHEY and CDR2 SVGAGI. CDR3 length: 14 amino acids. V lost 6 bases, J lost 1 base, and 2 bases stayed unmatched. In DNA form, the CDR3 reads TGTGCCAGCAGGGACAGGGTAAGCAATCAGCCCCAGCATTTT. Its protein product is CASRDRVSNQPQHF.

The chain is built from TRBV7-2 and TRBJ2-2; 7 bases are a match to TRBD2. Germline trimming cut 2 bases from V and 1 base from J; bases unmatched to any gene: 4. The CDR3 runs to 16 residues. The germline CDR1 and CDR2 sequences are SGHTA and FQGNSA. This CDR3 reads CASSLRSSGNTGELFF. Here the CDR3 DNA reads TGTGCCAGCAGCTTACGGTCTAGCGGGAACACCGGGGAGCTGTTTTTT. The entire variable domain, with the rest obtained from reference TRBV7-2 and TRBJ2-2, is as follows: GAGVSQSPSNKVTEKGKDVELRCDPISGHTALYWYRQSLGQGLEFLIYFQGNSAPDKSGLPSDRFSAERTGGSVSTLTIQRTQQEDSAVYLCASSLRSSGNTGELFFGEGSRLTVL.

This clone was picked up one time. The V and J genes are TRBV5-1 and TRBJ2-7; 9 bases agree with TRBD2. This CDR3 spans 15 amino acids. Trimming at V came to 0 bases and at J to 5 bases, leaving 6 bases not matched to a gene. Germline V gives CDR1 SGHRS, CDR2 YFSETQ. The CDR3 region has the DNA TGCGCCAGCAGCTTGGTTTTAGCGGGAGAAAACGAGCAGTACTTC. It codes for CASSLVLAGENEQYF.

The rearrangement links TRBV2 to TRBJ2-1; 7 bases are shared with TRBD2. Germline CDR1 SNHLY, CDR2 FYNNEI. V lost 6 bases, J lost 7 bases, and 9 bases stayed unmatched. CDR3 length equals 14 residues. CDR3 DNA: TGTGCCAGCAGAGCTAGCGGCTTGGTGAATGAGCAGTTCTTC. The encoded protein is CASRASGLVNEQFF.

The rearrangement joins TRBV11-2 to TRBJ1-2, with D maybe TRBD1 (5 bases). This CDR3 is built from 16 residues. Per germline, CDR1 SGHAT and CDR2 FQNNGV. The V and J ends lost 7 bases and 5 bases respectively, with 23 bases between them. CDR3: CASTTDSGISMYGYTF. The CDR3 nucleotides are TGTGCCAGCACCACCGACAGCGGGATATCTATGTATGGCTACACCTTC.

The genes are TRBV28 and TRBJ1-5, with a weak D call TRBD1 (6 bases). The CDR3 has 14 residues. CDR1 and CDR2 from the germline V gene are MDHEN and SYDVKM. The V gene lost 7 bases and the J gene lost 6 bases, with 16 bases spanning the gap. The CDR3 reads CASNINRASQPQHF. The CDR3, as DNA: TGTGCCAGCAACATAAACAGGGCTTCTCAGCCCCAGCATTTT.

The chain combines TRBV7-2 with TRBJ2-7; 9 bases align to TRBD2. With V trimmed by 0 bases and J by 4 bases, 10 bases remained unmatched. CDR1 is SGHTA, CDR2 FQGNSA, per germline. This CDR3 is built from 17 residues. As DNA, the CDR3 is TGTGCCAGCAGCTTAGCGGCTAGCGGGACCGCCGGGTACGAGCAGTACTTC. Amino acid sequence: CASSLAASGTAGYEQYF.

The chain links TRBV11-3 to TRBJ2-1; 9 bases fit TRBD2. Germline V gene sequence: CDR1 SGHNT, CDR2 YENEEA. The CDR3 is 16 amino acids. Trimming cost V 5 bases and J 9 bases; bases outside gene matches: 14. Here the CDR3 reads CASSLAHTREGSEQFF. In nucleotides, the CDR3 is TGTGCCAGCAGCCTCGCCCATACGCGGGAGGGTAGTGAGCAGTTCTTC.

The CDR3 is CASSHSDSSYEQYF. The CDR3 coding sequence is TGTGCCAGCAGCCATAGTGATAGCAGCTACGAGCAGTACTTC. The genes are TRBV3-1 (or the pseudogene TRBV3-2) and TRBJ2-7; D unclear. The germline CDR1 and CDR2 sequences are LGHDT and YNNKEL (reference sequence). The ends were cut back, 3 bases at V and 3 bases at J, with 12 bases in the middle. The CDR3 covers 14 residues.

The CDR3 spells CAWNLGGMNTEAFF. As DNA, the CDR3 is TGTGCCTGGAACCTTGGGGGCATGAACACTGAAGCTTTCTTT. J is TRBJ1-1 and V is TRBV30, with D perhaps TRBD1 (6 bases). Germline V gives CDR1 GTSNPN, CDR2 SVGIG (reference sequence). The V end lost 4 bases, the J end lost 0 bases, and 12 bases lay between the germline ends. The length of the CDR3 is 14 residues.

This chain uses TRBV28 with TRBJ1-5; 9 bases map to TRBD1. The CDR3 consists of 17 residues. The J segment lost 0 bases and the V segment lost 5 bases, leaving 8 bases of the junction unmatched. Germline values: CDR1 MDHEN, CDR2 SYDVKM. CDR3 in DNA: TGTGCCAGCAGTCCGCCGACAGGGGGAAATAGCAATCAGCCCCAGCATTTT. This encodes CASSPPTGGNSNQPQHF.

The chain has TRBV7-2 and TRBJ2-4; D not certain. CDR1 and CDR2 from the germline V gene are SGHTA and FQGNSA. The CDR3 sequence is 14 residues long. V was clipped by 5 bases and J by 5 bases, with 13 bases between them. The CDR3 sequence: CASSRSSAENIQYF. The CDR3 DNA reads TGTGCCAGCAGCCGGTCCTCGGCGGAAAACATTCAGTACTTC.

The rearrangement links TRBV7-2 to TRBJ1-1; 8 bases agree with TRBD1. The CDR3 has 16 amino acids. In germline, CDR1 is SGHTA, CDR2 FQGNSA. Losses at the gene ends were 5 bases for V and 0 bases for J; bases not matched to a gene: 8. This CDR3 is CASSPTGGGVNTEAFF. CDR3 DNA sequence: TGTGCCAGCAGCCCTACAGGGGGAGGGGTGAACACTGAAGCTTTCTTT.

V gene TRBV28 combines with J gene TRBJ1-5, with 7 positions matching TRBD1. The CDR3 covers 14 residues. CDR1 and CDR2 (germline): MDHEN, SYDVKM. The J segment lost 6 bases and the V segment lost 5 bases, leaving 7 bases of the junction unmatched. CDR3 in amino acids: CASSPTGARQPQHF. CDR3 coding DNA: TGTGCCAGCAGTCCTACAGGGGCGCGTCAGCCCCAGCATTTT.

The V and J genes are TRBV11-1 and TRBJ1-1, with D perhaps TRBD1 (5 bases). The V end was cut by 3 bases, the J end by 4 bases, with 6 bases between. The CDR3 length is 12 residues. The V gene's germline CDR1 is SGHAT and CDR2 FQDESV (reference sequence). The DNA of the CDR3 is TGTGCCAGCAGCTTCACAGGCACTGAAGCTTTCTTT. Translating gives CASSFTGTEAFF.

The chain has TRBV19 and TRBJ2-2, with TRBD1 as a possible D gene (6 bases). Deletions cut 7 bases from V and 1 base from J, with 10 bases between. Germline CDR1 is LNHDA and CDR2 is SQIVND (reference sequence). The CDR3 covers 14 residues. This CDR3 reads CASTMTGNTGELFF. The CDR3 nucleotides are TGTGCCAGTACCATGACAGGGAACACCGGGGAGCTGTTTTTT.

V usage is TRBV19 and J usage is TRBJ2-1, with unresolved D. Trimming pared 1 base from V and 5 bases from J, leaving 6 bases between. CDR1 and CDR2 (germline): LNHDA, SQIVND (reference sequence). The CDR3 sequence is 13 residues long. The CDR3 DNA sequence: TGTGCCAGTAGTATAGCGTCCGACAATGAGCAGTTCTTC. As protein: CASSIASDNEQFF.

V gene TRBV29-1 combines with J gene TRBJ1-2; perhaps TRBD1 as D (6 bases). Germline lookup yields CDR1 SQVTM and CDR2 ANQGSEA. Trimming removed 4 bases at V and 5 bases at J, with 17 bases between. The CDR3 is made up of 14 amino acids. CDR3 nucleotide sequence: TGCAGCGTTGTTGTGAGACAGGATGGATATGGCTACACCTTC. This sequence encodes CSVVVRQDGYGYTF.

The sample holds one count of this clone. The CDR3 here is CSVDSTPRGQFF. CDR3 coding DNA: TGCAGCGTTGATTCCACGCCTAGGGGGCAGTTCTTC. The chain is built from TRBV29-1 and TRBJ2-1; TRBD1 is a possible D gene (5 bases). V lost 3 bases and J 12 bases, leaving 15 bases between the germline ends. The germline CDR1 and CDR2 sequences are SQVTM and ANQGSEA. This CDR3 has 12 amino acids.

The chain joins TRBV3-1 (or the pseudogene TRBV3-2) to TRBJ2-7, with D maybe TRBD1 (6 bases). The length of the CDR3 is 14 residues. Trimming took 8 bases from V and 5 from J, leaving 19 bases between them. Per the germline V gene, CDR1 is LGHDT and CDR2 is YNNKEL (reference sequence). In nucleotides, the CDR3 is TGTGCCAGCTCTAAACTACAGGGTTTCGACGAGCAGTACTTC. It codes for CASSKLQGFDEQYF.

The chain links TRBV30 to TRBJ2-5; 7 nucleotides agree with TRBD1. The CDR3 spans 14 residues. V dropped 7 bases and J dropped 14; count of bases not matched to a gene: 22. CDR1 and CDR2 (germline): GTSNPN, SVGIG (reference sequence). This chain's CDR3 is CASHGTGDRVTLYF. The CDR3 region has the DNA TGTGCCTCACACGGAACAGGGGATCGCGTTACCCTTTACTTC.

V and J are TRBV29-1 and TRBJ1-2; TRBD1 is a possible D gene (5 bases). Germline CDR1 and CDR2: SQVTM and ANQGSEA. The length of the CDR3 is 16 residues. V was pared by 2 bases and J by 0 bases, with 16 bases between. CDR3 sequence: CSVELATERPNYGYTF. CDR3 DNA: TGCAGCGTTGAACTTGCGACAGAAAGGCCTAACTATGGCTACACCTTC.

DNA for the CDR3: TGTGCCAGCAGTCACCCCGGACTAGCGACCCGAGGGGATACGCAGTATTTT. Its protein is CASSHPGLATRGDTQYF. V and J are TRBV28 and TRBJ2-3; 9 nucleotides match TRBD2. Germline CDR1 MDHEN, CDR2 SYDVKM. With 5 bases clipped from V and 6 bases from J, the junction kept 15 bases outside the gene matches. The CDR3 runs 17 residues. The entire variable domain, with the rest obtained from reference TRBV28 and TRBJ2-3, is as follows: DVKVTQSSRYLVKRTGEKVFLECVQDMDHENMFWYRQDPGLGLRLIYFSYDVKMKEKGDIPEGYSVSREKKERFSLILESASTNQTSMYLCASSHPGLATRGDTQYFGPGTRLTVL.

The rearrangement joins TRBV7-2 to TRBJ2-7, with a weak D call TRBD2 (6 bases). CDR1 SGHTA and CDR2 FQGNSA come from the germline V gene. The length of the CDR3 is 12 residues. The V and J ends lost 4 bases and 4 bases respectively, with 8 bases between them. CDR3 sequence: CASSWDSYEQYF. The CDR3 DNA follows: TGTGCCAGCAGCTGGGACTCTTACGAGCAGTACTTC.

The chain is built from TRBV27 and TRBJ2-7, with TRBD1 matching 9 bases. The CDR3 has 14 amino acids. Trimming cost V 4 bases and J 5 bases; bases outside gene matches: 6. Germline assignment: CDR1 MNHEY and CDR2 SMNVEV (reference sequence). CDR3 amino acids: CASSSRDRVNEQYF. The CDR3 region has the DNA TGTGCCAGCAGTTCCCGGGACAGGGTTAACGAGCAGTACTTC.

This chain links TRBV5-1 with TRBJ2-3; 9 bases agree with TRBD1. Trimming at V came to 5 bases and at J to 6 bases, leaving 7 bases not matched to a gene. This CDR3 has 14 amino acids. Germline CDR1 and CDR2: SGHRS and YFSETQ. The CDR3 region is CASRPTGGSDTQYF. The DNA for the CDR3 is TGCGCCAGCAGACCCACAGGGGGCAGTGATACGCAGTATTTT.

The V gene is TRBV4-1, the J gene TRBJ2-1, with 9 bases aligning to TRBD2. Germline loops: CDR1 MGHRA, CDR2 YSYEKL. V trimming: 3 bases; J trimming: 8 bases; junction bases outside the gene matches: 8. The CDR3 is made up of 15 amino acids. The CDR3: CASSQPGLAFHEQFF. The CDR3 nucleotides are TGCGCCAGCAGCCAGCCGGGACTAGCTTTCCATGAGCAGTTCTTC.

The chain is built from TRBV5-1 and TRBJ2-5; 8 nucleotides line up with TRBD2. With 1 base clipped from V and 3 bases from J, the junction kept 2 bases outside the gene matches. Germline V gene sequence: CDR1 SGHRS, CDR2 YFSETQ. This CDR3 spans 14 amino acids. CDR3 coding DNA: TGCGCCAGCAGCTTGATCGGGGGGGAAGAGACCCAGTACTTC. Residues: CASSLIGGEETQYF. Variable domain in full (rest from reference TRBV5-1 and TRBJ2-5): KAGVTQTPRYLIKTRGQQVTLSCSPISGHRSVSWYQQTPGQGLQFLFEYFSETQRNKGNFPGRFSGRQFSNSRSEMNVSTLELGDSALYLCASSLIGGEETQYFGPGTRLLVL.

V is TRBV10-2 and J is TRBJ2-7; the match to TRBD2 covers 8 bases. The CDR3 covers 16 residues. Germline lookup yields CDR1 WSHSY and CDR2 SAAADI. The V segment lost 0 bases and the J segment 6 bases; nucleotides outside the gene matches: 10. The CDR3 protein is CASSESSGRGSGEQYF. In DNA form, the CDR3 reads TGCGCCAGCAGTGAGTCGAGCGGGAGAGGGTCGGGCGAGCAGTACTTC.

In the case of this clone: Other nucleotide sequences in the sample specify the same CDR3. This sequence joins TRBV28 and TRBJ1-2; TRBD1 is a possible D gene (6 bases). The V gene lost 2 bases and the J gene lost 4 bases, with 11 bases spanning the gap. CDR1 and CDR2 from the germline V gene are MDHEN and SYDVKM. The CDR3 length is 14 residues. Here the CDR3 reads CASSLGQGTYGYTF. The CDR3 coding sequence is TGTGCCAGCAGTTTAGGCCAGGGGACCTATGGCTACACCTTC.

V and J are TRBV19 and TRBJ1-4; 11 nucleotides line up with TRBD1. V lost 7 bases, J lost 8 bases, and 9 bases stayed unmatched. The CDR3 totals 15 residues. Germline V CDR1 and CDR2: LNHDA, SQIVND (reference sequence). The CDR3 bases are TGTGCCAGTACCACATGGACAGGGGGCGACGAAAAACTGTTTTTT. Its translation: CASTTWTGGDEKLFF.

J is TRBJ2-7 and V is TRBV6-5, with TRBD2 matching 8 bases. Germline trimming cut 6 bases from V and 4 bases from J; bases unmatched to any gene: 2. This CDR3 has 12 residues. Germline CDR1 reads MNHEY; CDR2 reads SVGAGI. The CDR3 sequence is CASRKREYEQYF. The CDR3 DNA sequence: TGTGCCAGCAGGAAGCGGGAGTACGAGCAGTACTTC.